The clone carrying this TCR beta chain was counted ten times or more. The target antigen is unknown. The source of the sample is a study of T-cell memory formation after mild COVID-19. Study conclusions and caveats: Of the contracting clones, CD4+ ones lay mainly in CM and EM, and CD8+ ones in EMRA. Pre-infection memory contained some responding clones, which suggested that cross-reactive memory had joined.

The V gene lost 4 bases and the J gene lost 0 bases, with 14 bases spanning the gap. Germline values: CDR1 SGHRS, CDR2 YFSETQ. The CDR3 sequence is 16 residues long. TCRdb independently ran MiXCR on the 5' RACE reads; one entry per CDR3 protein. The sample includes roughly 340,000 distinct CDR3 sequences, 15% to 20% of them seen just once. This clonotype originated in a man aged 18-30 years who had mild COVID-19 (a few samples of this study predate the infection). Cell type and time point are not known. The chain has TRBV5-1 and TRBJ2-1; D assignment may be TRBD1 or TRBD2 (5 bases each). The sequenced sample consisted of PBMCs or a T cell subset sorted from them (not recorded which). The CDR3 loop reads CASSERTDSSYNEQFF. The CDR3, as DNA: TGCGCCAGCAGCGAGAGGACTGACAGCTCCTACAATGAGCAGTTCTTC.